The 3 T cell receptor beta chains given below trace back to one sample, sequenced in a study of blood T cells in healthy people across ages. Alongside a J-beta primer mix, a sample-barcoded 5' primer served in a second PCR lasting about 7 to 12 cycles. TCRdb recomputed calls from the 5' RACE reads with MiXCR, one row per CDR3 protein. Of 1,500,000 or so distinct CDR3 sequences listed, 35% to 45% are singletons. The sequencing input was blood. These TCRs come from a woman aged 18 to 35 in good health.

This clonotype showed up many times. The V gene is TRBV29-1, the J gene TRBJ2-6; D gene unclear. Trimming took off 4 bases at V and 3 bases at J, with 10 bases between the two ends. The CDR3 length is 14 residues. Germline V CDR1 and CDR2: SQVTM, ANQGSEA. The CDR3 sequence: CSVGFRYGANVLTF. The CDR3 DNA reads as TGCAGCGTTGGCTTCCGCTATGGGGCCAACGTCCTGACTTTC.

The rearrangement links TRBV12-3 or TRBV12-4 to TRBJ1-2; D gene ambiguous. Deletions cut 6 bases from V and 7 bases from J, with 24 bases between. The CDR3 has 16 residues. The CDR3 nucleotides are TGTGCCAGCAGCCGAATGGACTCCCCAAGGCATGCTGGCTACACCTTC. This encodes CASSRMDSPRHAGYTF.

In this sample, this clonotype turned up many times. The rearrangement uses TRBV28 and TRBJ2-3; D not certain. Trimming left V 6 bases short and J 1 base short, with 8 bases between. Germline V gene sequence: CDR1 MDHEN, CDR2 SYDVKM. This CDR3 has 13 residues. CDR3 sequence: CASSPDGTDTQYF. Here the CDR3 DNA reads TGTGCCAGCAGCCCGGATGGCACAGATACGCAGTATTTT.